The present entry profiles one T cell receptor beta chain with its context. Its specificity is not known. The data are from a study of T-cell memory formation after mild COVID-19. At the level of the study: Across donors, TCR clusters were largely donor specific.

A 5'RACE reaction primed in the constant segment made cDNA libraries of TCR alpha and TCR beta, and these carried sample barcodes and UMIs. One entry per CDR3 protein results from TCRdb running MiXCR on the 5' RACE reads. The sample lists under 300,000 distinct CDR3 sequences, more than 8% seen once, with more than 20% in the top ten. Overall study findings and caveats: In pre-infection memory, a portion of responding clones appeared, which suggested that cross-reactive memory joined. CD4+ contracting clones lay mainly in CM and EM, CD8+ ones in EMRA.

CDR1 MGHRA and CDR2 YSYEKL come from the germline V gene. This CDR3 region has 18 residues. The J segment lost 7 bases and the V segment lost 4 bases, leaving 18 bases of the junction unmatched. The TCR comes from a man between 18 and 29 years old who had mild COVID-19 (a few samples of this study predate the infection). Cell type and time point are not known. The gene calls are TRBV4-1 and TRBJ1-4, with 7 bases aligning to TRBD1. Source material: PBMCs or a T cell subset sorted from them (not recorded which). The CDR3 coding sequence is TGCGCCAGCAGCCGGGATAGACAGGGTATCTCACTCGGTGAAAAACTGTTTTTT. It specifies CASSRDRQGISLGEKLFF.